Listed below are T cell receptor beta chains from one sample, sequenced in a study of regulatory T cells in long-lasting Graves disease. In TCRdb, the multiplex PCR reads were re-called with MiXCR into one record per CDR3 protein. The top ten hold over 7% of the sample, which has 510,000 or so distinct CDR3 sequences, more than 10% seen once. This sample also belongs to another study, concerning T cells in Graves' hyperthyroidism and ophthalmopathy.

The sample consisted of peripheral blood mononuclear cells (PBMCs), taken at new diagnosis, from a patient treated with antithyroid drugs. These TCRs come from a woman younger than 45 with Graves disease. The CDR3 runs from the conserved cysteine through the conserved F or W. D genes are given only for firm matches. Size values are once, few and many counts, or a class for expanded clones, and some rows have none.

v_call,clone_size,j_call,cdr3_length,d_call,cdr3_aa,cdr3_nt
TRBV5-1,few,TRBJ1-2,15,NA,CASSSPTGGVDGYTF,TGCGCCAGCAGCTCCCCCACGGGCGGGGTTGATGGCTACACCTTC
TRBV4-2,NA,TRBJ2-7,16,TRBD1,CASSQEQGDVFHEQYF,TGTGCCAGCAGCCAAGAACAGGGGGACGTGTTTCACGAGCAGTACTTC
TRBV10-3,many,TRBJ2-2,15,TRBD2,CAISEAGVGTGELFF,TGTGCCATCAGTGAAGCGGGAGTCGGTACCGGGGAGCTGTTTTTT
TRBV20-1,NA,TRBJ1-1,11,NA,CSASRQKEAFF,TGCAGTGCTTCTCGACAGAAGGAAGCTTTCTTT
TRBV20-1,many,TRBJ2-5,14,NA,CSARDLWGRETQYF,TGCAGTGCTAGAGATCTTTGGGGGCGTGAGACCCAGTACTTC
TRBV27,many,TRBJ2-1,14,NA,CASRRDSTGNEQFF,TGTGCCAGCAGACGGGACTCCACCGGCAATGAGCAGTTCTTC
TRBV2,many,TRBJ2-3,16,TRBD1,CASSGRTGGGTDTQYF,TGTGCCAGCAGTGGTAGGACAGGGGGCGGCACAGATACGCAGTATTTT
TRBV11-2,many,TRBJ2-3,15,NA,CASSLWAALGDTQYF,TGTGCCAGCAGCTTATGGGCGGCCCTGGGAGATACGCAGTATTTT
TRBV5-1,many,TRBJ2-1,15,TRBD2,CASRVAGSSYNEQFF,TGCGCCAGCAGGGTAGCGGGAAGCTCCTACAATGAGCAGTTCTTC
TRBV19,many,TRBJ2-5,15,TRBD1,CASSIGTGDRETQYF,TGTGCCAGTAGTATCGGGACAGGGGATCGAGAGACCCAGTACTTC
TRBV25-1,many,TRBJ2-7,16,TRBD2,CASSAGTSGSAYEQYF,TGTGCCAGCAGTGCCGGGACTAGCGGGAGTGCCTACGAGCAGTACTTC
TRBV2,many,TRBJ1-2,14,NA,CASRGRMFLTGYTF,TGTGCCAGCAGGGGAAGAATGTTTTTGACTGGCTACACCTTC
TRBV9,many,TRBJ2-1,15,NA,CASSVRATWVDEQFF,TGTGCCAGCAGCGTACGAGCCACATGGGTCGATGAGCAGTTCTTC
TRBV2,NA,TRBJ1-2,13,NA,CASRRDQVYGYTF,TGTGCCAGCCGCCGGGACCAGGTGTATGGCTACACCTTC
TRBV5-6,many,TRBJ2-1,15,TRBD2,CASSPGTSGSYEQFF,TGTGCCAGCAGCCCCGGGACTAGCGGGAGCTATGAGCAGTTCTTC
TRBV19,NA,TRBJ2-1,15,NA,CASSIRQAFYNEQFF,TGTGCCAGTAGTATACGACAGGCCTTTTACAATGAGCAGTTCTTC
TRBV7-9,few,TRBJ1-1,12,NA,CASSLLGREAFF,TGTGCCAGCAGCCTCTTAGGCAGGGAGGCTTTCTTT
TRBV12-3/TRBV12-4,many,TRBJ1-1,15,TRBD1,CASRRQGATNTEAFF,TGTGCCAGCAGAAGACAGGGGGCAACGAACACTGAAGCTTTCTTT
TRBV20-1,many,TRBJ1-5,14,NA,CSASMGASNQPQHF,TGCAGTGCTAGCATGGGGGCCAGCAATCAGCCCCAGCATTTT
TRBV28,many,TRBJ2-6,16,NA,CASSWAGVTGANVLTF,TGTGCCAGCAGTTGGGCAGGGGTGACTGGGGCCAACGTCCTGACTTTC
TRBV4-1,NA,TRBJ1-2,13,NA,CASSAGTTYGYTF,TGCGCCAGCAGTGCCGGGACCACCTATGGCTACACCTTC
TRBV7-9,many,TRBJ2-3,14,NA,CASSLIGRTDTQYF,TGTGCCAGCAGCTTGATCGGCCGCACAGATACGCAGTATTTT
TRBV11-2,many,TRBJ2-1,14,NA,CASSPLAHTPGQFF,TGTGCCAGCAGCCCGTTGGCCCATACCCCAGGCCAGTTCTTC
TRBV11-3,NA,TRBJ2-2,15,TRBD1,CASSPRTGGPGELFF,TGTGCCAGCAGCCCCAGGACAGGGGGCCCCGGGGAGCTGTTTTTT
TRBV6-2/TRBV6-3,NA,TRBJ2-3,21,TRBD2,CASSYPGGIGTSDGDTNTQYF,TGTGCCAGCAGTTACCCCGGGGGTATCGGGACTAGCGATGGAGACACAAATACGCAGTATTTT
TRBV12-3/TRBV12-4,NA,TRBJ2-6,18,TRBD1,CASSPNRDRGQGANVLTF,TGTGCCAGCAGTCCAAACCGGGACAGGGGGCAAGGGGCCAACGTCCTGACTTTC
TRBV29-1,few,TRBJ2-1,15,TRBD2,CSVVRLAGGVGEQFF,TGCAGCGTTGTTAGACTAGCGGGAGGAGTGGGTGAGCAGTTCTTC
TRBV29-1,many,TRBJ2-1,16,TRBD2,CSVGDQFAGGRNEQFF,TGCAGCGTGGGGGACCAATTCGCGGGGGGCCGTAATGAGCAGTTCTTC
TRBV11-2,many,TRBJ2-7,14,TRBD2,CASSLVTSGYEQYF,TGTGCCAGCAGCTTGGTTACTAGCGGCTACGAGCAGTACTTC
TRBV19,few,TRBJ2-3,15,NA,CATSRTGLHTDTQYF,TGTGCCACATCAAGAACGGGACTCCACACGGATACGCAGTATTTT
TRBV6-1,few,TRBJ2-1,12,NA,CASGRPIHEQFF,TGTGCCAGCGGGAGGCCTATCCATGAGCAGTTCTTC
TRBV29-1,many,TRBJ2-1,15,NA,CSVDKGGSSYNEQFF,TGCAGCGTTGATAAAGGCGGAAGCTCCTACAATGAGCAGTTCTTC
TRBV19,NA,TRBJ2-4,20,NA,CASSIIGRERAKVAKNIQYF,TGTGCCAGTAGTATCATAGGCAGGGAGAGGGCGAAGGTAGCCAAAAACATTCAGTACTTC
TRBV7-2,many,TRBJ2-2,13,NA,CASSVVGIRELFF,TGTGCCAGCAGCGTGGTGGGAATCCGGGAGCTGTTTTTT
TRBV7-2,many,TRBJ2-2,14,NA,CASSLVLAIGELFF,TGTGCCAGCAGCTTAGTTCTTGCAATCGGGGAGCTGTTTTTT
TRBV18,many,TRBJ2-7,14,NA,CASSPDGFSYEQYF,TGTGCCAGCTCACCTGACGGATTCTCCTACGAGCAGTACTTC
TRBV30,many,TRBJ1-2,12,NA,CAWTPTTYGYTF,TGTGCCTGGACACCAACCACCTATGGCTACACCTTC
TRBV7-9,many,TRBJ1-1,14,NA,CASSLGYANTEAFF,TGTGCCAGCAGCTTAGGTTACGCTAACACTGAAGCTTTCTTT
TRBV9,NA,TRBJ2-1,14,NA,CASSAYKGYNEQFF,TGTGCCAGCAGCGCCTACAAGGGGTACAATGAGCAGTTCTTC
TRBV2,many,TRBJ1-5,14,NA,CASRGPLGAGPQHF,TGTGCCAGCAGAGGACCATTGGGGGCCGGGCCCCAGCATTTT
TRBV7-2,many,TRBJ2-1,16,NA,CASSLDRQGTYNEQFF,TGTGCCAGCAGCTTAGATAGGCAGGGGACCTACAATGAGCAGTTCTTC
TRBV6-7,many,TRBJ2-3,16,NA,CASSCRHYCSTDTQYF,TGTGCCAGCAGTTGCCGACATTACTGTAGCACAGATACGCAGTATTTT
TRBV9,NA,TRBJ2-1,16,NA,CASSGRDGSSYNEQFF,TGTGCCAGCAGCGGCCGGGACGGAAGCTCCTACAATGAGCAGTTCTTC
TRBV3-1,many,TRBJ2-7,15,TRBD2,CASSPVGTRTSKQYF,TGTGCCAGCAGCCCTGTCGGGACTAGGACCTCGAAGCAGTACTTC
TRBV19,few,TRBJ2-2,15,TRBD1,CASSKGQGGTGELFF,TGTGCCAGTAGTAAGGGACAGGGAGGGACCGGGGAGCTGTTTTTT
TRBV11-2,few,TRBJ2-3,15,TRBD1,CASSFDRGGTDTQYF,TGTGCCAGCAGCTTTGACAGGGGGGGGACAGATACGCAGTATTTT
TRBV7-2,few,TRBJ2-5,16,TRBD1,CASSTTRGGTQETQYF,TGTGCCAGCAGCACCACAAGAGGGGGCACACAAGAGACCCAGTACTTC
TRBV19,once,TRBJ2-7,16,NA,CASSIQGPRGGYEQYF,TGTGCCAGTAGTATCCAAGGGCCTCGGGGAGGCTACGAGCAGTACTTC
TRBV11-2,many,TRBJ2-1,13,NA,CASRRTNYNEQFF,TGTGCCAGCCGGCGGACAAATTACAATGAGCAGTTCTTC
TRBV7-2,NA,TRBJ2-7,16,TRBD2,CASSWGGYRLSYEQYF,TGTGCCAGCAGCTGGGGGGGGTACAGGCTCTCCTACGAGCAGTACTTC
TRBV2,many,TRBJ1-2,14,TRBD1,CASSGQGALYGYTF,TGTGCCAGCAGTGGACAGGGGGCTCTCTATGGCTACACCTTC
TRBV7-2,NA,TRBJ2-2,15,NA,CASSLRSIPSGELFF,TGTGCCAGCAGCTTAAGGAGCATCCCTTCGGGGGAGCTGTTTTTT
TRBV20-1,NA,TRBJ2-7,15,NA,CSTRPNWGTDVEQYF,TGCTCCACCCGCCCTAACTGGGGAACCGACGTAGAGCAGTACTTC
TRBV5-4,few,TRBJ1-3,15,NA,CASSWTPQDGNTIYF,TGTGCCAGCAGCTGGACACCTCAGGACGGAAACACCATATATTTT
TRBV6-1,few,TRBJ2-7,15,TRBD2,CASTASGGSVYEQYF,TGTGCCAGCACGGCCTCCGGCGGGAGTGTCTACGAGCAGTACTTC
TRBV6-1,NA,TRBJ2-1,14,NA,CASSPPGKLHEQFF,TGTGCCAGCAGCCCCCCGGGGAAGTTGCATGAGCAGTTCTTC
TRBV28,NA,TRBJ1-1,14,NA,CASSFGGAFTEAFF,TGTGCCAGCAGTTTTGGGGGGGCGTTCACTGAAGCTTTCTTT
TRBV28,NA,TRBJ1-1,11,NA,CASSSEGRAFF,TGTGCCAGCTCCTCGGAAGGCCGGGCTTTCTTT
TRBV7-9,many,TRBJ2-1,15,TRBD2,CASSLGTSELNEQFF,TGTGCCAGCAGCCTCGGGACTAGCGAGCTCAATGAGCAGTTCTTC
TRBV28,few,TRBJ2-1,15,TRBD2,CASSLGTSWMVGQFF,TGTGCCAGCAGTTTAGGGACTAGCTGGATGGTGGGGCAGTTCTTC